Presented here are 13 T cell receptor beta chains from one specimen sequenced in a study of T-cell reconstitution after alpha-beta-depleted transplantation in children. TCRbeta library preparation incorporated unique molecular identifiers. One entry per CDR3 protein results from TCRdb running MiXCR on the PCR reads. The table lists a few hundred thousand distinct CDR3 sequences, around 13% of them singletons. The source was PBMCs, mostly from graft donor cells, collected 360 days after TCRalphabeta/CD19-depleted stem cell transplant. The receptors derive from a male patient between 5 and 17 years old who had a stem cell transplant for acute myeloid leukemia, so the T cells may come from the graft donor.

This clonotype appeared a few times. The rearrangement links TRBV5-1 to TRBJ2-3, with D possibly matching TRBD2 (6 bases). Germline V gives CDR1 SGHRS, CDR2 YFSETQ. The V end lost 0 bases, the J end lost 1 base, and 12 bases lay between the germline ends. The CDR3 contains 16 residues. Here the CDR3 reads CASSLAVRGGTDTQYF. CDR3 DNA sequence: TGCGCCAGCAGCTTGGCGGTACGCGGGGGCACAGATACGCAGTATTTT.

V and J are TRBV14 and TRBJ2-7; D is unresolved. Trimming pared 0 bases from V and 1 base from J, leaving 16 bases between. The CDR3 covers 17 residues. Germline lookup yields CDR1 SGHDN and CDR2 FVKESK. CDR3 DNA sequence: TGTGCCAGCAGCCAAGAGCCCACAGTGCCCACGTCCTACGAGCAGTACTTC. As protein: CASSQEPTVPTSYEQYF.

The chain combines TRBV7-9 with TRBJ2-2, with TRBD1 matching over 8 bases. The CDR3 totals 16 residues. Germline-derived CDR1 and CDR2 are SEHNR and FQNEAQ (reference sequence). The V and J ends lost 5 bases and 6 bases, in that order; junction bases with no gene match: 11. CDR3 sequence: CASSIRQGMDAGELFF. CDR3 nucleotide sequence: TGTGCCAGCAGCATACGACAGGGGATGGATGCCGGGGAGCTGTTTTTT. Based on the CDR3 plus reference TRBV7-9 and TRBJ2-2, the full variable domain is DTGVSQNPRHKITKRGQNVTFRCDPISEHNRLYWYRQTLGQGPEFLTYFQNEAQLEKSRLLSDRFSAERPKGSFSTLEIQRTEQGDSAMYLCASSIRQGMDAGELFFGEGSRLTVL.

This chain links TRBV10-3 with TRBJ2-7; 7 bases line up with TRBD2. The V and J ends lost 4 bases and 1 base, in that order; junction bases with no gene match: 7. Germline V gives CDR1 ENHRY, CDR2 SYGVKD. This CDR3 has 15 amino acids. The CDR3 sequence: CAISAPVAGSYEQYF. Here the CDR3 DNA reads TGTGCCATCAGTGCTCCGGTAGCGGGTTCCTACGAGCAGTACTTC.

The chain joins TRBV11-1 to TRBJ2-6; perhaps D is TRBD1 or TRBD2 (5 bases each). There are 18 residues in the CDR3. The V end lost 1 base, the J end lost 0 bases, and 13 bases lay between the germline ends. In germline, CDR1 is SGHAT, CDR2 FQDESV (reference sequence). DNA of the CDR3: TGTGCCAGCAGCTTAGGGGGACGGACCCTCTCTGGGGCCAACGTCCTGACTTTC. This translates into CASSLGGRTLSGANVLTF.

This clonotype was counted only a few times. The chain has TRBV6-2 or TRBV6-3 and TRBJ2-7; D may be TRBD2 (6 bases). This CDR3 region has 16 residues. V was cut by 7 bases and J by 3 bases, with 22 bases left in between. The germline V gene has CDR1 MNHEY and CDR2 SVGEGT. Here the CDR3 reads CASTGTAGFFFYEQYF. The CDR3 nucleotides read TGTGCCAGCACAGGGACGGCGGGATTTTTTTTCTACGAGCAGTACTTC.

This chain connects TRBV15 to TRBJ2-3; D is unclear. V was shortened by 6 bases and J by 1 base, with 14 bases between the two germline ends. The CDR3 spans 15 residues. Germline CDR1 LNHNV, CDR2 YYDKDF (reference sequence). The CDR3 nucleotides read TGTGCCACCAGTTTCTGGTGGTGGGGCACAGATACGCAGTATTTT. Its translation is CATSFWWWGTDTQYF.

This clonotype was counted a few times. The CDR3 reads CASSYGDTTGELFF. In DNA form, the CDR3 reads TGTGCCAGCAGTTACGGAGATACGACCGGGGAGCTGTTTTTT. This sequence joins TRBV6-5 and TRBJ2-2; no reliable D call. V gave up 2 bases and J gave up 5 bases, with 9 bases separating them. This CDR3 spans 14 amino acids. CDR1 and CDR2 from the germline V gene are MNHEY and SVGAGI.

This rearrangement joins TRBV5-1 to TRBJ2-7; 9 bases are a match to TRBD2. Germline CDR1 reads SGHRS; CDR2 reads YFSETQ. This CDR3 has 16 amino acids. V shed 4 bases, J shed 2 bases, and the junction held 10 bases outside the gene matches. The CDR3 protein is CASSPDILAGTYEQYF. DNA of the CDR3: TGCGCCAGCAGCCCGGATATCCTAGCGGGAACCTACGAGCAGTACTTC.

This clonotype was recorded many times. The chain recombines TRBV29-1 with TRBJ2-5; D remains unclear. Trimming left V 2 bases short and J 4 bases short, with 11 bases between. The CDR3 loop spans 13 amino acids. CDR1 SQVTM and CDR2 ANQGSEA come from the germline V gene. The CDR3 bases are TGCAGCGTTGAATTGGCGGTTCGAGAGACCCAGTACTTC. This translates into CSVELAVRETQYF.

A note on this clonotype: This may be a read error: a much more frequent sequence differs by one nucleotide. The rearrangement joins TRBV19 to TRBJ2-2, with D perhaps matching TRBD2 (6 bases). The CDR3 is made up of 16 amino acids. Germline V gives CDR1 LNHDA, CDR2 SQIVND (reference sequence). The CDR3 reads CASSWSGPANTEELFF. CDR3 nucleotides: TGTGCCAGTAGTTGGAGCGGGCCCGCGAACACCGAGGAGCTGTTTTTT.

The chain employs TRBV12-3 or TRBV12-4 and TRBJ1-4, with D tentatively TRBD1 (5 bases). V lost 7 bases, J lost 7 bases, and 13 bases lay in between. This CDR3 contains 13 residues. In nucleotides, the CDR3 is TGTGCCAGCACCAGGGACCTTCTTGAAAAACTGTTTTTT. This translates into CASTRDLLEKLFF.

This clonotype was recorded a few times. This rearrangement joins TRBV6-2 or TRBV6-3 to TRBJ2-5, with no clear D. Trimming left V 7 bases short and J 0 bases short, with 15 bases between. CDR3 length: 15 residues. CDR1 and CDR2 (germline): MNHEY, SVGEGT. CDR3 sequence (DNA): TGTGCCAGCAATTTATTGATTGAATACCAAGAGACCCAGTACTTC. It translates to CASNLLIEYQETQYF.